The source of this T cell receptor beta chain is a study of cytomegalovirus exposure and HLA in healthy donors. A multiplex PCR was run with 60 Vbeta primers and 13 Jbeta primers. The table came from immunoSEQ multiplex PCR; TCRdb's copy has only in-frame clones and leaves some out. This sample has 150,000 to 200,000 clones; around 74% occur once, and the top ten carry around 3%. In its sample, this clone was seen a few times. Its specificity is unknown. Study-level results: Indistinguishable V segments, including TRBV6-2 and TRBV6-3, were excluded. Later analysis suggested most CMV-associated TCR beta chains were HLA-restricted. Most subjects' HLA-A and HLA-B alleles were reportedly predicted from TCR beta sequences.

Trimming took 3 bases from V and 6 from J, leaving 14 bases between them. The CDR3 is 13 amino acids. Germline V gives CDR1 GTSNPN, CDR2 SVGIG (reference sequence). This sequence joins TRBV30 and TRBJ1-2, with a tentative D call TRBD1 (6 bases). This TCR derives from a female donor in good health and CMV-seronegative. Material for sequencing was PBMCs. The CDR3 loop is CAWRIQGIDGYTF. The CDR3 DNA reads TGTGCCTGGAGGATACAGGGAATCGATGGCTACACCTTC.